This entry concerns a single T cell receptor (beta chain). Produced via immunoSEQ multiplex PCR; TCRdb's table is partial and in-frame only. The data hold 65,000 to 95,000 clones, with around 87% observed a single time. These data belong to a study of radiotherapy plus CTLA-4 blockade in lung cancer. Study-wide background: Objective responses were documented in about 19% of patients, with disease control in 31%.

Between the trimmed V and J ends, which lost 3 bases and 0 bases, there was a span of 3 bases. Germline V gives CDR1 GTSNPN, CDR2 SVGIG (reference sequence). This CDR3 contains 12 residues. V and J are TRBV30 and TRBJ1-5; D gene unclear. The TCR comes from a human donor with non-small cell lung cancer who had stable disease on radiotherapy plus ipilimumab. The source was peripheral blood, collected from a patient treated with radiotherapy plus ipilimumab. CDR3 nucleotides: TGTGCCTGGAGCAATAGCAATCAGCCCCAGCATTTT. Protein: CAWSNSNQPQHF.